Each of the 10 T cell receptor beta chains below was sequenced from the same sample in a study of T cells in localized non-small cell lung cancer. Data came from immunoSEQ multiplex PCR; TCRdb stores just in-frame clones and leaves some out. The sample contains 30,000 to 45,000 clones, approximately 88% of which appear only once. Sequencing used peripheral blood, obtained before any cancer treatment. All receptors come from a woman aged 35 to 70 with stage I lung adenocarcinoma.

The chain uses TRBV7-9 and TRBJ2-7; TRBD1 matches 7 bases. CDR3 length: 16 residues. CDR1 and CDR2 from the germline V gene are SEHNR and FQNEAQ (reference sequence). J lost 4 bases, V lost 1 base, and 10 bases had no gene match. The CDR3 sequence: CASSLVFGTVKYEQYF. The CDR3 DNA reads as TGTGCCAGCAGCTTAGTCTTCGGGACAGTTAAATACGAGCAGTACTTC.

V usage is TRBV6-1 and J usage is TRBJ1-4; 7 bases are shared with TRBD1. This CDR3 spans 14 amino acids. Germline lookup yields CDR1 MNHNS and CDR2 SASEGT. J gave up 8 bases and V 10 bases, and 13 bases lay outside the gene matches. The CDR3 DNA reads as TGTGCCACCGACGGAGGGGCAGGGGGGGAAAAACTGTTTTTT. As protein: CATDGGAGGEKLFF.

The chain combines TRBV19 with TRBJ2-5; TRBD1 might be the D (6 bases). The CDR3 is 17 residues long. The V end lost 1 base, the J end lost 1 base, and 16 bases lay between the germline ends. Germline V gives CDR1 LNHDA, CDR2 SQIVND (reference sequence). The CDR3 loop is CASSIVNTGNLQETQYF. The CDR3, as DNA: TGTGCCAGTAGTATAGTAAATACAGGGAACCTCCAAGAGACCCAGTACTTC.

This clone was recorded a few times. V gene TRBV6-1 combines with J gene TRBJ1-1; no clear D. Germline V CDR1 and CDR2: MNHNS, SASEGT. With 5 bases removed from V and 1 base from J, the gap between germline ends came to 8 bases. This CDR3 region has 13 residues. CDR3 sequence (DNA): TGTGCCAGCAGTAACGGATGGAACACTGAAGCTTTCTTT. This gives the protein CASSNGWNTEAFF.

The genes are TRBV4-2 and TRBJ2-7, with TRBD2 identical over 10 bases. This CDR3 region has 16 residues. With 4 bases clipped from V and 4 bases from J, the junction kept 10 bases outside the gene matches. Germline V gene lookup returns CDR1 LGHNA and CDR2 YNFKEQ. The CDR3 region is CASSPRLAGSLYEQYF. CDR3 nucleotide sequence: TGTGCCAGCAGCCCGAGACTAGCGGGTTCCCTTTACGAGCAGTACTTC.

This clone was recorded a few times. V gene TRBV6-1 combines with J gene TRBJ1-2; D is uncertain. CDR3 size: 12 residues. V dropped 1 base and J dropped 8 bases, with 8 bases sitting between them. Germline-derived CDR1 and CDR2 are MNHNS and SASEGT. CDR3 DNA sequence: TGTGCCAGCAGTGAAGGCCAGTCGGGCTACACCTTC. It specifies CASSEGQSGYTF.

The CDR3 is CASSLETPWQGGGEKLFF. The DNA for the CDR3 is TGTGCCAGCAGCTTAGAGACCCCTTGGCAGGGGGGGGGTGAAAAACTGTTTTTT. The chain joins TRBV7-2 to TRBJ1-4, with 7 nucleotides matching TRBD1. Looked up from germline, CDR1 is SGHTA and CDR2 is FQGNSA. V shed 1 base and J 7 bases; nucleotides not matched to a gene: 15. CDR3 length equals 18 residues.

The V gene is TRBV7-6, the J gene TRBJ2-7, with a tentative D call TRBD1 (5 bases). Germline lookup yields CDR1 SGHVS and CDR2 FNYEAQ. Deletions cut 1 base from V and 2 bases from J, with 21 bases between. This CDR3 is built from 18 residues. The CDR3, as DNA: TGTGCCAGCAGCTTAGGGTTAGGGGAAAAGATCCCCCCCTACGAGCAGTACTTC. Amino acid sequence: CASSLGLGEKIPPYEQYF.

V gene TRBV5-6 combines with J gene TRBJ2-3; D might be TRBD1 (5 bases). Trimming shortened V by 0 bases and J by 6 bases, and 14 bases separated the two germline ends. The CDR3 contains 15 residues. CDR1 SGHDT and CDR2 YYEEEE come from the germline V gene. Here the CDR3 reads CASSLAGSGLDTQYF. CDR3 coding DNA: TGTGCCAGCAGCTTGGCCGGCTCAGGGTTGGATACGCAGTATTTT.

V is TRBV6-6 and J is TRBJ2-2; the D gene is possibly TRBD1 (5 bases). CDR1 and CDR2 from the germline V gene are MNHNY and SVGAGI (reference sequence). V gave up 1 base and J gave up 3 bases, with 9 bases separating them. There are 15 residues in the CDR3. CDR3 sequence reads: CASSYWGADTGELFF. Here the CDR3 DNA reads TGTGCCAGCAGTTACTGGGGCGCGGACACCGGGGAGCTGTTTTTT.